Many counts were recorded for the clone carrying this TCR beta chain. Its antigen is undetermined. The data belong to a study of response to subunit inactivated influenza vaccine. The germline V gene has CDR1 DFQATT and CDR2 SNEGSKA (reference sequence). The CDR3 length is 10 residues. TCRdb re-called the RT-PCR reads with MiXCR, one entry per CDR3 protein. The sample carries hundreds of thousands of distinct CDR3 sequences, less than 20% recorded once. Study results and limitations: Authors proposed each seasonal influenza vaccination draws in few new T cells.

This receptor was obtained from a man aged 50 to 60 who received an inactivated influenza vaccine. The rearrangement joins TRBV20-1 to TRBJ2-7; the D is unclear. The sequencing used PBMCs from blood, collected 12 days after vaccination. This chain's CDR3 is CSALKMEQYF. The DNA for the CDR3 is TGCAGCGCGTTAAAAATGGAGCAGTACTTC.